A selection of T cell receptor beta chains follows, all from one sample in a study of neurological immune-mediated disorders. TCRdb called the 5' RACE reads again in MiXCR, with one record for every CDR3 protein. The table has tens of thousands of distinct CDR3 sequences, approximately 3.8% seen once. Sample: PBMCs. The origin of the receptors is a man aged 25 to 40 with multiple sclerosis. CDR3s include the opening cysteine and the closing phenylalanine or tryptophan. D genes are given only for firm matches. Each size is once, few or many counts, or a class when the clone is expanded.

.	TRBV6-1	TRBJ1-6	many	CASSVGTSSYNSPLHF	TGTGCCAGCAGTGTCGGCACCAGCTCCTATAATTCACCCCTCCACTTT
.	TRBV6-5	TRBJ1-1	many	CASSTVGSTEAFF	TGTGCCAGCAGTACGGTTGGGAGCACTGAAGCTTTCTTT
TRBD1	TRBV6-6	TRBJ1-1	many	CASSDRGENTEAFF	TGTGCCAGCAGCGACAGGGGGGAGAACACTGAAGCTTTCTTT
TRBD2	TRBV5-1	TRBJ2-1	many	CASSPQPIGLAGVRGNEQFF	TGCGCCAGCAGCCCCCAACCCATAGGACTAGCGGGAGTTAGGGGCAATGAGCAGTTCTTC
.	TRBV5-5	TRBJ2-2	many	CASTSAGVGTGELFF	TGTGCCAGCACCTCTGCTGGAGTTGGGACCGGGGAGCTGTTTTTT
.	TRBV5-1	TRBJ2-1	many	CASSYRDGSSQNEQFF	TGCGCCAGCAGTTACCGGGACGGATCCTCCCAAAATGAGCAGTTCTTC
TRBD2	TRBV5-6	TRBJ2-1	many	CASSPLTSGVNYEQFF	TGTGCCAGCAGTCCTCTGACTAGCGGGGTTAACTATGAGCAGTTCTTC
.	TRBV12-3/TRBV12-4	TRBJ1-1	many	CASSLNRMGNTEAFF	TGTGCCAGCAGTTTAAATCGCATGGGAAACACTGAAGCTTTCTTT
TRBD1	TRBV9	TRBJ1-5	many	CASSGGQGYNQPQNF	TGTGCCAGCAGCGGGGGACAGGGGTACAATCAGCCCCAGAATTTT
TRBD2	TRBV20-1	TRBJ2-1	many	CSVRTSGSYNEQFF	TGCAGTGTTAGGACTAGCGGGAGTTACAATGAGCAGTTCTTC
TRBD2	TRBV2	TRBJ2-3	many	CASTVAGGSTDTQYF	TGTGCCAGCACCGTAGCGGGGGGTTCCACAGATACGCAGTATTTT
.	TRBV3-1	TRBJ2-2	many	CASSLLGGELFF	TGTGCCAGCAGCCTCTTGGGCGGGGAGCTGTTTTTT
.	TRBV12-3/TRBV12-4	TRBJ1-2	many	CASSLGAWGSGYTF	TGTGCCAGCAGTTTGGGGGCTTGGGGATCTGGCTACACCTTC